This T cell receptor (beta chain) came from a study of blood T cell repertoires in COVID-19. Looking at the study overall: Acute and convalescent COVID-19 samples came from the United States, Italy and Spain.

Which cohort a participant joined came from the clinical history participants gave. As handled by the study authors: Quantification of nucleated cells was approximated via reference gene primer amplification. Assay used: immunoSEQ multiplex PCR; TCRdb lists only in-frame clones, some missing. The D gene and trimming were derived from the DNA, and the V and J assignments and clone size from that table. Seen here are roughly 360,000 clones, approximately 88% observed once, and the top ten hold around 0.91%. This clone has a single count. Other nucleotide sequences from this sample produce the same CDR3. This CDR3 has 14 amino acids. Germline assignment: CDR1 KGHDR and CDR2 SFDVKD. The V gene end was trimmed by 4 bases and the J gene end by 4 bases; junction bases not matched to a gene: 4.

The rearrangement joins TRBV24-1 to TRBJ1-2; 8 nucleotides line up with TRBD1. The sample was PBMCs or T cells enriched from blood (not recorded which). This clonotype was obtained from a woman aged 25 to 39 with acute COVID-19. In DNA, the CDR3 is TGTGCCACCAGTGACTCTGGGACAGGCTATGGCTACACCTTC. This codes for CATSDSGTGYGYTF.